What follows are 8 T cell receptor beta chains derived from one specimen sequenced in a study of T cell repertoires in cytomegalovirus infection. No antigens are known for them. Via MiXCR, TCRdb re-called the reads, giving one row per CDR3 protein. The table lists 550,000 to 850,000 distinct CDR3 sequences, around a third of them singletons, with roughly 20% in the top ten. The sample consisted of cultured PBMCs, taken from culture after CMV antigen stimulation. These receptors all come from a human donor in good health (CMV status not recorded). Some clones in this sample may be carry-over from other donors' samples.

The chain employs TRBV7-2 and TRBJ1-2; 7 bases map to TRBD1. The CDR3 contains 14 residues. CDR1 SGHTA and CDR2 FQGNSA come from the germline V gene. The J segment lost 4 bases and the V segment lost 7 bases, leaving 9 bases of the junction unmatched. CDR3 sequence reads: CASNTQGTGYGYTF. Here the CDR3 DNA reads TGTGCCAGCAACACACAGGGGACCGGCTATGGCTACACCTTC.

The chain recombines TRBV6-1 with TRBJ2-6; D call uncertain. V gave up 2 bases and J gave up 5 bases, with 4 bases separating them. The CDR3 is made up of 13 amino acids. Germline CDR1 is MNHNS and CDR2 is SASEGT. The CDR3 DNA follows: TGTGCCAGCAGTGAACGGAGGGCCAACGTCCTGACTTTC. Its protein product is CASSERRANVLTF.

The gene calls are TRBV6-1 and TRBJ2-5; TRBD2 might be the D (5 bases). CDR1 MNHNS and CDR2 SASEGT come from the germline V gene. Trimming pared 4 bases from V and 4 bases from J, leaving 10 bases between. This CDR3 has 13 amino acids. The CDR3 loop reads CASSGIEGETQYF. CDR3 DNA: TGTGCCAGCAGTGGAATTGAGGGAGAGACCCAGTACTTC.

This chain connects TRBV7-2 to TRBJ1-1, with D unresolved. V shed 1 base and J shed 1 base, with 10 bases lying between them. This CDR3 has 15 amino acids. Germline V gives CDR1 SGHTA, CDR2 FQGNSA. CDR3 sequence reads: CASSLGRRKNTEAFF. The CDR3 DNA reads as TGTGCCAGCAGCTTAGGGAGACGGAAGAACACTGAAGCTTTCTTT.

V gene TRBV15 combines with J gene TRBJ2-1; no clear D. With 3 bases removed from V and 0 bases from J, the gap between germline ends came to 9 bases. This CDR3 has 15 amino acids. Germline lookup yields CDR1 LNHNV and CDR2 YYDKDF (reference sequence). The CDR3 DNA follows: TGTGCCACCAGCAGTCATATGAGCTCCTACAATGAGCAGTTCTTC. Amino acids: CATSSHMSSYNEQFF.

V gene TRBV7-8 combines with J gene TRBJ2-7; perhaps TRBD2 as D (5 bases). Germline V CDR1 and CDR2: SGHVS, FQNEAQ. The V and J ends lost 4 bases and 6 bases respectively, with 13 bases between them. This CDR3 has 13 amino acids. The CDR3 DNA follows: TGTGCCAGCAGCTCCGACTACCGTGCCGAGCAGTACTTC. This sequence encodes CASSSDYRAEQYF. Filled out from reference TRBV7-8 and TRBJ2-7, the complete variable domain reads GAGVSQSPRYKVAKRGQDVALRCDPISGHVSLFWYQQALGQGPEFLTYFQNEAQLDKSGLPSDRFFAERPEGSVSTLKIQRTQQEDSAVYLCASSSDYRAEQYFGPGTRLTVT.

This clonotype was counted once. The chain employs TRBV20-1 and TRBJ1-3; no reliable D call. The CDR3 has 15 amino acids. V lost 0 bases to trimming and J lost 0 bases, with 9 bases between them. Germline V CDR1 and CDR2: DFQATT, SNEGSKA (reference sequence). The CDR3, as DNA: TGCAGTGCTAGAGATCCAACCGGCTCTGGAAACACCATATATTTT. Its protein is CSARDPTGSGNTIYF.

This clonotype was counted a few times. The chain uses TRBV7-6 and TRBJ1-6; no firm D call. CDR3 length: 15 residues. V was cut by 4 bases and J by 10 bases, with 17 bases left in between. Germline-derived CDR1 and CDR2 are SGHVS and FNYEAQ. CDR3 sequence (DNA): TGTGCCAGCAGCTCATACGTCCGGGTCGGATCACCCCTCCACTTT. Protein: CASSSYVRVGSPLHF.